This TCR beta chain is drawn from a study of control samples from healthy donors and cancer patients. Per the germline V gene, CDR1 is LGHDT and CDR2 is YNNKEL (reference sequence). Trimming removed 3 bases from V and 6 bases from J; junction bases left unmatched: 2. The CDR3 has 13 residues. This clone has a single count. Some clones are missing from TCRdb's copy, which holds only in-frame ones; the method was immunoSEQ multiplex PCR. The sample has approximately 59,000 clones, about 87% seen once. The receptor's source is a woman aged 60 to 75 with lung cancer. Sequenced sample: PBMCs. This chain connects TRBV3-1 (or the pseudogene TRBV3-2) to TRBJ1-1; TRBD1 aligns across 9 bases. CDR3 in DNA: TGTGCCAGCAGCCATACAGGGGGCCCTGAAGCTTTCTTT. Its translation is CASSHTGGPEAFF.